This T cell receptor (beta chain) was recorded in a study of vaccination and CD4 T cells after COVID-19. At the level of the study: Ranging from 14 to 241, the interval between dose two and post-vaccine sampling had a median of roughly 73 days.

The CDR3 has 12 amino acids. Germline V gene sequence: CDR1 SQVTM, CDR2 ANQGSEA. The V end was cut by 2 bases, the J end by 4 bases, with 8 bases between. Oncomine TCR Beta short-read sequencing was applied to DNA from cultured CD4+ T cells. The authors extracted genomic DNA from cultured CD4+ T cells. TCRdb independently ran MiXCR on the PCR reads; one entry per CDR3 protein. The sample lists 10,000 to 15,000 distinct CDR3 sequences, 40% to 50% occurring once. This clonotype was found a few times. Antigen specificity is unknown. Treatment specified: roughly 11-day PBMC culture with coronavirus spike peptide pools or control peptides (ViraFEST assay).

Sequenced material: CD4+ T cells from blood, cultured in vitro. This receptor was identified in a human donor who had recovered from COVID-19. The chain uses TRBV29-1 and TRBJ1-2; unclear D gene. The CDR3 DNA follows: TGCAGCGTTGAAAATGTCGTCTATGGCTACACCTTC. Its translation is CSVENVVYGYTF.